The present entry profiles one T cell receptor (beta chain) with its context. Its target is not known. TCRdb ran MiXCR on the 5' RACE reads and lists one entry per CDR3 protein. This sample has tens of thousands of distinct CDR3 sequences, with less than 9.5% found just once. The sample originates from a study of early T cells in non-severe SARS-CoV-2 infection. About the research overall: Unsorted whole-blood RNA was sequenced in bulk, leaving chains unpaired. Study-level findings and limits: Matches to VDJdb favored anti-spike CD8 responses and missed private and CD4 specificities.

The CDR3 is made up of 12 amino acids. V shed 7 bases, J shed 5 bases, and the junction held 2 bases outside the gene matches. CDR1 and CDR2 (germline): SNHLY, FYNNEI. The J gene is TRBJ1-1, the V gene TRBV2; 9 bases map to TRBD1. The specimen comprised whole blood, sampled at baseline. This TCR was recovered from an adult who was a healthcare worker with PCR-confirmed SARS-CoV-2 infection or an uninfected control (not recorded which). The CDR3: CASTGQGTEAFF. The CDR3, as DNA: TGTGCCAGCACGGGACAGGGTACTGAAGCTTTCTTT.